Listed below are T cell receptor beta chains from one sample, sequenced in a study of neoadjuvant anti-PD-1 for oral cavity cancer. Clones were read by immunoSEQ multiplex PCR, and TCRdb kept only the in-frame ones, dropping some. The data show 14,000 or so clones, 60% to 80% seen once. The specimen was PBMCs, collected after nivolumab (anti-PD-1) treatment. These receptors all stem from a person aged 35-79 years with oral cavity squamous cell carcinoma. Each CDR3 is given with its conserved first and last residue.

>TRBV5-8|TRBJ2-2
CASSFRPGGRLNTGELFF
>TRBV10-1|TRBJ1-1
CASSPTGSSEAFF
>TRBV25-1|TRBJ1-3
CASSEYGGKSSGNTIYF
>TRBV6-5|TRBJ1-6
CASREGGYNSPLHF
>TRBV7-9|TRBJ1-2
CASSLDRQANYGYTF
>TRBV6-4|TRBJ2-7
CASSDSATVSYEQYF
>TRBV7-3|TRBJ2-1
CASSLRDAGGRARFF
>TRBV5-1|TRBJ2-3
CASSIGQVRTDTQYF
>TRBV11-2|TRBJ2-2
CASSLGLNTGELFF
>TRBV6-5|TRBJ2-7
CASSYGAGTVDEQYF
>TRBV9|TRBJ1-1
CASSVAGRTEAFF
>TRBV6-1|TRBJ2-3
CASSEIGGAVDTQYF
>TRBV10-2|TRBJ1-5
CASSEHLELQPQHF
>TRBV7-9|TRBJ2-7
CASSPGAPGQGYEQYF
>TRBV6-1|TRBJ1-3
CASSEVWGGNLSGNTIYF
>TRBV6-1|TRBJ1-1
CASRRGLTEAFF
>TRBV7-8|TRBJ2-1
CASSRPGRGNEQFF
>TRBV6-1|TRBJ2-5
CASSGQGAQYF
>TRBV27|TRBJ1-2
CASSLYGTGANYGYTF
>TRBV6-1|TRBJ1-2
CASSEPLRVQGGYTF
>TRBV7-9|TRBJ1-4
CASSLLAWGSLEKLFF
>TRBV9|TRBJ1-6
CASSVAGQGGSPLHF
>TRBV28|TRBJ2-7
CASTSGSPYEQYF
>TRBV6-5|TRBJ2-7
CASSNPIQGTNEQYF
>TRBV7-8|TRBJ1-1
CASSANWNTEAFF
>TRBV6-5|TRBJ2-1
CASSRGFGGNEQFF
>TRBV4-1|TRBJ1-5
CASSYQPTGKDSNQPQHF
>TRBV6-4|TRBJ2-1
CASSEVAGGQEQFF
>TRBV7-8|TRBJ2-1
CASNPDLLGEQFF
>TRBV4-1|TRBJ2-3
CASSQEEKRNTDTQYF
>TRBV2|TRBJ1-5
CASSRQGIGQPQHF
>TRBV6-5|TRBJ1-5
CASSRNRVGNQPQHF
>TRBV7-2|TRBJ1-1
CASSPGTGGFFYRDTEAFF
>TRBV9|TRBJ1-6
CASSVEGGGSPLHF
>TRBV4-1|TRBJ2-7
CASSLLAGISYEQYF
>TRBV2|TRBJ2-3
CANSYPGLAGIRTSTDTQYF
>TRBV14|TRBJ1-2
CASSRDTHYGYTF
>TRBV7-7|TRBJ2-5
CASSTAGQGAETQYF
>TRBV5-1|TRBJ2-3
CASSLGTGASTDTQYF
>TRBV28|TRBJ1-3
CASNARVFGNTIYF
>TRBV11-2|TRBJ2-7
CASRYSGAGTEQYF
>TRBV5-4|TRBJ2-3
CASSGGLAGDTQYF
>TRBV7-8|TRBJ2-7
CASSLAVWTKSYEQYF